Here is one T cell receptor beta chain with its context. Its antigen is not yet known. Base qualities are missing; no much larger clone stands one base away. The sample comes from a study of OX40 agonist ivuxolimab in advanced cancers. Regarding the research as a whole: The costimulatory receptor OX40 (CD134) was targeted by ivuxolimab, a fully human IgG2 agonistic monoclonal antibody. Intravenous ivuxolimab was administered to patients every 2 weeks at six dose levels: 0.01, 0.1, 0.3, 1.5, 3 and 10 mg/kg. Of the approximately 54 patients in dose escalation, 19 had hepatocellular carcinoma, approximately 15 had melanoma, 9 had renal cell carcinoma and 9 had head and neck cancer. In the dose-escalation cohort, approximately 82% of patients were male, and the mean age was roughly 60 years with a range of about 20 to 90. Prior anti-PD-1, anti-PD-L1 or anti-CTLA-4 therapy was permitted, and less than 45% of dose-escalation patients had received checkpoint inhibitors. Partial responses occurred in three dose-escalation patients, of whom one had hepatocellular carcinoma and two had cutaneous melanoma. Peripheral TCRbeta sequencing was intended to test whether TCR sequence diversity was altered and clonal T-cell expansion was caused by ivuxolimab. The paper covers the monotherapy dose-escalation part of the phase I ivuxolimab trial, which included N ≈ 57 patients.

Overall study results and their limits: Antigen specificity was not determined for the clonally expanded peripheral T cells. Low levels of normalized T-cell clonal expansion were also seen in some patients who did not respond. At doses of 0.1 to 3.0 mg/kg, clonal expansion of both CD4+ and CD8+ T cells in blood was seen between baseline and week 6. In the 0.1-3.0 mg/kg groups, partial responders had among the lowest normalized peripheral clonal expansion, particularly in CD8+ T cells. On average, CD8+ T cells showed more expanded clones than CD4+ T cells after ivuxolimab.

For sequencing of the TCRbeta CDR3 region, genomic DNA was extracted from the sorted cells. The immunoSEQ Assay was used to sequence the TCRbeta CDR3 regions. TCRdb obtained this table from immuneACCESS and retained in-frame rearrangements with V and J assigned. These tables miss some clones; where compared with another copy, unresolved V genes account for less than half of the shortfall, and the remainder is unexplained. The sample table shows about 96,000 clones, and approximately 80% are seen once. The biggest ten clones account for 4.5% to 6% of the sample. The trial excluded patients who had a history of autoimmune disease or were on systemic immunosuppression. In every dose cohort, peripheral blood was drawn for TCR sequencing at baseline, cycle 4 day 1, and cycle 7 day 1. Samples came from an open-label, multicenter, first-in-human phase I dose-escalation trial of ivuxolimab. Adults with locally advanced or metastatic melanoma, renal cell, hepatocellular, or head and neck squamous cell carcinoma were enrolled in the trial. Before TCR sequencing, CD4+ and CD8+ T cells were separately sorted from peripheral blood.

Reading from cysteine to phenylalanine, the CDR3 counts 19 amino acids. Just the 57-base CDR3 DNA is kept, in frame starting at base 1. V lost 1 base and J lost 1 base; the stretch between them is 21 bases long. In the germline V gene, CDR1 corresponds to LGHNT and CDR2 to FRNRAP. The TCR comes from an adult with an advanced solid tumor such as melanoma, head and neck, liver or kidney cancer. Recombination linked TRBV12-5 to TRBJ2-3; D gene: possibly TRBD1, on 6 matching bases. The starting material was CD4+ or CD8+ T cells sorted from blood, obtained in a trial of the OX40 agonist ivuxolimab. The DNA reads TGTGCTAGTGGTTTGGGACAGGCGGTCGGTGTCTTAGGCACAGATACGCAGTATTTT. Protein translation: CASGLGQAVGVLGTDTQYF.